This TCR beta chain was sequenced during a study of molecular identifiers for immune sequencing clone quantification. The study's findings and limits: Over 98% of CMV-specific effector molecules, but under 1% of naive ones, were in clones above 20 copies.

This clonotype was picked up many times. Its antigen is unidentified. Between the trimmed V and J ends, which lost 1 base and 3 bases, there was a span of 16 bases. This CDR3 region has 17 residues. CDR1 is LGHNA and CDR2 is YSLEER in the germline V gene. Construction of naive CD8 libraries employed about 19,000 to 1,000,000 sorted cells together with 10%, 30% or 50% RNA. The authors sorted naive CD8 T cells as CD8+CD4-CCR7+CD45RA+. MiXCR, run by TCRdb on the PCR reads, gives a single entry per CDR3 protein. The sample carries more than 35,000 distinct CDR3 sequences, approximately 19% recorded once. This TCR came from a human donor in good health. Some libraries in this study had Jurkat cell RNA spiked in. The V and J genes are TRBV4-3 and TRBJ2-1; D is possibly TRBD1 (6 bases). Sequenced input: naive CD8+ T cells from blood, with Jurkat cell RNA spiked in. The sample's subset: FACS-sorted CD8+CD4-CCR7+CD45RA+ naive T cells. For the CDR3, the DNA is TGCGCCAGCAGCCAAGGGACAGAGGTGCGCCTCTACAATGAGCAGTTCTTC. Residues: CASSQGTEVRLYNEQFF.